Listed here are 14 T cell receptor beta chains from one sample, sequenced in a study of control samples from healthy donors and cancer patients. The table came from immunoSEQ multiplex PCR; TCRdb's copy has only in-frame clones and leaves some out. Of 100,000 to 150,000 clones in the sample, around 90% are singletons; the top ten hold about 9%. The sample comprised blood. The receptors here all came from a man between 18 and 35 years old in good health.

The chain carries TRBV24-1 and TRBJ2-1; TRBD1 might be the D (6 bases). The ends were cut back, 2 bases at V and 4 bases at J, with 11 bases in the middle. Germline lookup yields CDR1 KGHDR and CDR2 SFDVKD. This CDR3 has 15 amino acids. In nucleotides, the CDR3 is TGTGCCACCAGTGATTCCCGGGACAATTACAATGAGCAGTTCTTC. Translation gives CATSDSRDNYNEQFF.

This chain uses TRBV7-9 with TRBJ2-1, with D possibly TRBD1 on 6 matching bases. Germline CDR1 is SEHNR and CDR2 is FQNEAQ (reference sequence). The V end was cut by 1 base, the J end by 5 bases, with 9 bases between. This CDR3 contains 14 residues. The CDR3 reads CASSLVDSNNEQFF. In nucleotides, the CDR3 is TGTGCCAGCAGCTTAGTGGACAGCAACAATGAGCAGTTCTTC.

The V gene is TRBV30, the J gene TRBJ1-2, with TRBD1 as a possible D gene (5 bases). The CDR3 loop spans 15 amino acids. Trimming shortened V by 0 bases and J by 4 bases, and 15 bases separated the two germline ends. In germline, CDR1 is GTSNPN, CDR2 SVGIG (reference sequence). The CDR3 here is CAWSVGGARSYGYTF. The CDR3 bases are TGTGCCTGGAGTGTGGGGGGAGCTCGTTCCTATGGCTACACCTTC. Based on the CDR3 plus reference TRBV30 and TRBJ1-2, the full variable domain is SQTIHQWPATLVQPVGSPLSLECTVEGTSNPNLYWYRQAAGRGLQLLFYSVGIGQISSEVPQNLSASRPQDRQFILSSKKLLLSDSGFYLCAWSVGGARSYGYTFGSGTRLTVV.

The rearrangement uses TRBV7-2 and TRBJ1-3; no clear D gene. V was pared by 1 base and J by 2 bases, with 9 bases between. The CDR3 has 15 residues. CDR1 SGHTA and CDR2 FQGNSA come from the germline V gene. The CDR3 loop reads CASSLGLSPGNTIYF. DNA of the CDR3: TGTGCCAGCAGCTTAGGACTCTCTCCTGGAAACACCATATATTTT.

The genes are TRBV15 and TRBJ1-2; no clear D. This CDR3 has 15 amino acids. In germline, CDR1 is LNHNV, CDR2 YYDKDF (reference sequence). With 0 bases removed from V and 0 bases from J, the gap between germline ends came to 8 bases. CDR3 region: CATSRDSAANYGYTF. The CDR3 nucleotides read TGTGCCACCAGCAGAGATTCGGCAGCTAACTATGGCTACACCTTC.

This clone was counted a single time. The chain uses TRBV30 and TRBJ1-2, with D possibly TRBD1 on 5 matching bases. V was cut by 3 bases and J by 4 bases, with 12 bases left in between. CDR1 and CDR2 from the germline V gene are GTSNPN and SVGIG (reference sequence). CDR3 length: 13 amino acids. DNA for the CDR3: TGTGCCTGGAGCACACAGGAGGTCTATGGCTACACCTTC. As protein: CAWSTQEVYGYTF.

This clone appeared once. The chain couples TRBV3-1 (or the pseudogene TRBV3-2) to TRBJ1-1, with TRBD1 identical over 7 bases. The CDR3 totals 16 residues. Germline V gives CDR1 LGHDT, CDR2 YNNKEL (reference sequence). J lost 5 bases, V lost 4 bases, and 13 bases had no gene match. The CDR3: CASSRWTGPTGTEAFF. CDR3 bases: TGTGCCAGCAGCCGTTGGACAGGCCCAACGGGGACTGAAGCTTTCTTT.

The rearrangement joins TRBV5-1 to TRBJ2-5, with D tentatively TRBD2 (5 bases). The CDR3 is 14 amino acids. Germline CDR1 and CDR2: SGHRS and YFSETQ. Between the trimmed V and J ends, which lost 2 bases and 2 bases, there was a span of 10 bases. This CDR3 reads CASSFPSGQETQYF. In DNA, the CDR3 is TGCGCCAGCAGCTTTCCGTCGGGGCAAGAGACCCAGTACTTC.

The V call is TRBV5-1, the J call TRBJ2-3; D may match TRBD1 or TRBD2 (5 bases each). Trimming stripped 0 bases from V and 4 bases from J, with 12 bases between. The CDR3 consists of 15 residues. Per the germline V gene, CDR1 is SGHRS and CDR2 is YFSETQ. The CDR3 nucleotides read TGCGCCAGCAGCTTGGGGGCAGGGACGTCAGATACGCAGTATTTT. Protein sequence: CASSLGAGTSDTQYF.

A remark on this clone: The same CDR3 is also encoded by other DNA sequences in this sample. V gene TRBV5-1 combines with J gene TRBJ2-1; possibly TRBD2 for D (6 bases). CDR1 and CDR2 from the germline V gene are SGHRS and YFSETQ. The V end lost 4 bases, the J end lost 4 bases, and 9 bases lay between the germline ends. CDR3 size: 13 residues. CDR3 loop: CASSLGGYNEQFF. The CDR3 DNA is TGCGCCAGCAGCCTCGGGGGATACAATGAGCAGTTCTTC.

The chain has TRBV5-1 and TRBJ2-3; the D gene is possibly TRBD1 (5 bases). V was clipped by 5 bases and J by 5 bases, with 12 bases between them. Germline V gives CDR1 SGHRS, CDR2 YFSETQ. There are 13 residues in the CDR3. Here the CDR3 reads CASSRGREDTQYF. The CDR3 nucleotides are TGCGCCAGCAGTAGGGGTAGGGAAGATACGCAGTATTTT.

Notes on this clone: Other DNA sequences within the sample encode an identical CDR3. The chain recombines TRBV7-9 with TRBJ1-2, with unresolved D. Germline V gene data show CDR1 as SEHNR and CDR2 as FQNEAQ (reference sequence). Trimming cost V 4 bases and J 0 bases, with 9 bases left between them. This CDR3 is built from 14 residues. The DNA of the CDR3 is TGTGCCAGCAGCTCGGACGGAACTAACTATGGCTACACCTTC. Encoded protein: CASSSDGTNYGYTF.

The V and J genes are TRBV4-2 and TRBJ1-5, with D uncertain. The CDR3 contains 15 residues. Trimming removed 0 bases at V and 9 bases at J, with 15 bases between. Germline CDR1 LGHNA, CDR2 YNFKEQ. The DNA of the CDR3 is TGTGCCAGCAGCCAAGAGGGCAGCCCTCCTCCGCCCCAGCATTTT. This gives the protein CASSQEGSPPPPQHF.

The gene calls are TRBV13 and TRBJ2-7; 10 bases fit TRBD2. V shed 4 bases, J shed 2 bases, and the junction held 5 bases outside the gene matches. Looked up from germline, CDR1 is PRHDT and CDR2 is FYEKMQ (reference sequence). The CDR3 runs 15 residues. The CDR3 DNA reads TGTGCCAGCAGCTCATGGACTAGCGGCGCCTACGAGCAGTACTTC. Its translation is CASSSWTSGAYEQYF.